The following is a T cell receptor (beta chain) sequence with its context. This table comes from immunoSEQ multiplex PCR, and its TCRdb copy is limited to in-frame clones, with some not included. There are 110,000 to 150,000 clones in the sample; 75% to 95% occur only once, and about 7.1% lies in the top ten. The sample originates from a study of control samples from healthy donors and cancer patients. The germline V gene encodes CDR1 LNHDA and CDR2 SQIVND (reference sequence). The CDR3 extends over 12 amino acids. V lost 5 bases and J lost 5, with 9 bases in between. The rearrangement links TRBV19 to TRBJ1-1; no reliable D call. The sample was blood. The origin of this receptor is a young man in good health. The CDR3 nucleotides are TGTGCCAGTAGTCCTAGGACTACTGAAGCTTTCTTT. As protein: CASSPRTTEAFF.